This is a list of T cell receptor beta chains from one sample in a study of T cell responses to AZD1222 COVID-19 vaccine. Sequencing used immunoSEQ multiplex PCR; TCRdb keeps in-frame clones, though not all of them. This table has some 120,000 clones, roughly nine tenths appearing once. Sequenced here: peripheral blood, sampled 28 days after the second AZD1222 dose. The receptors originated from an adult who received the AZD1222 COVID-19 vaccine. CDR3s include the opening cysteine and the closing phenylalanine or tryptophan. Each record gives: J gene, V gene, clone size, D gene, CDR3 DNA, CDR3 protein. The D gene is left open where the match is weak. Expanded clones are given a class, and other clones once, few, many or no size at all.

j_call: TRBJ2-5
v_call: TRBV19
clone_size: -
d_call: -
cdr3_nt: TGTGCCAGTAGTTTTCCGGGACACCCGACCCAGTACTTC
cdr3_aa: CASSFPGHPTQYF

j_call: TRBJ1-1
v_call: TRBV6-5
clone_size: once
d_call: TRBD1
cdr3_nt: TGTGCCAGCAGGTGGACAGGTACTTCGGCTTTCTTT
cdr3_aa: CASRWTGTSAFF

j_call: TRBJ2-3
v_call: TRBV28
clone_size: -
d_call: TRBD2
cdr3_nt: TGTGCCAGCAGTTTCGATGGTGGTTGGACTAGCGGGAGCTCATCCACAGATACGCAGTATTTT
cdr3_aa: CASSFDGGWTSGSSSTDTQYF

j_call: TRBJ2-3
v_call: TRBV12-3/TRBV12-4
clone_size: -
d_call: -
cdr3_nt: TGTGCCAGCAGACTCATGAGCACAGATACGCAGTATTTT
cdr3_aa: CASRLMSTDTQYF

j_call: TRBJ2-5
v_call: TRBV5-1
clone_size: -
d_call: -
cdr3_nt: TGCGCCAGCAGCTTGGGTGTCCAAGAGACCCAGTACTTC
cdr3_aa: CASSLGVQETQYF

j_call: TRBJ2-2
v_call: TRBV6-1
clone_size: -
d_call: -
cdr3_nt: TGTGCCAGCAGTGATTCTCCAGGGAACACCGGGGAGCTGTTTTTT
cdr3_aa: CASSDSPGNTGELFF

j_call: TRBJ2-7
v_call: TRBV15
clone_size: -
d_call: TRBD2
cdr3_nt: TGTGCCACCAGCAGAGATGTGGCGGGAGCCCGGGGCAACGAGCAGTACTTC
cdr3_aa: CATSRDVAGARGNEQYF

j_call: TRBJ2-1
v_call: TRBV5-1
clone_size: -
d_call: -
cdr3_nt: TGCGCCAGCAGCCTTCTAGCTGGCTCCTACAATGAGCAGTTCTTC
cdr3_aa: CASSLLAGSYNEQFF

j_call: TRBJ2-7
v_call: TRBV7-8
clone_size: -
d_call: TRBD2
cdr3_nt: TGTGCCAGCAGCTCCATGCTAGCGGGAGGTGCCTACGAGCAGTACTTC
cdr3_aa: CASSSMLAGGAYEQYF

j_call: TRBJ1-1
v_call: TRBV5-1
clone_size: -
d_call: TRBD1
cdr3_nt: TGCGCCAGCAGCACCCTGACAGGGGATGGGGCTGAAGCTTTCTTT
cdr3_aa: CASSTLTGDGAEAFF

j_call: TRBJ2-7
v_call: TRBV27
clone_size: -
d_call: -
cdr3_nt: TGTGCCAGCACCTCTTTAAAGCGGGCCTCCTACGAGCAGTACTTC
cdr3_aa: CASTSLKRASYEQYF

j_call: TRBJ2-1
v_call: TRBV5-1
clone_size: once
d_call: TRBD2
cdr3_nt: TGCGCCAGCAGCGGACTAGCGGGAGGGCCTGTTGAGCAGTTCTTC
cdr3_aa: CASSGLAGGPVEQFF

j_call: TRBJ1-3
v_call: TRBV3-1/TRBV3-2
clone_size: -
d_call: -
cdr3_nt: TGTGCCAGCAGCCAAGAAGGGGGGCAGGACACCATATATTTT
cdr3_aa: CASSQEGGQDTIYF

j_call: TRBJ1-2
v_call: TRBV7-9
clone_size: -
d_call: TRBD1
cdr3_nt: TGTGCCAGCAGCGGGCAGGGGGCCAACTATGGCTACACCTTC
cdr3_aa: CASSGQGANYGYTF

j_call: TRBJ1-1
v_call: TRBV18
clone_size: -
d_call: -
cdr3_nt: TGTGCCAGCTCACCACTACAGGGTGAAGCTTTCTTT
cdr3_aa: CASSPLQGEAFF

j_call: TRBJ1-1
v_call: TRBV28
clone_size: -
d_call: -
cdr3_nt: TGTGCCAGCAGCCGGACGGGGGCTTGGGCTTTCTTT
cdr3_aa: CASSRTGAWAFF

j_call: TRBJ2-1
v_call: TRBV19
clone_size: -
d_call: TRBD2
cdr3_nt: TGTGCCAGTATCCCCGCCGCGGGAGGGCCAGGTGAGCAGTTCTTC
cdr3_aa: CASIPAAGGPGEQFF

j_call: TRBJ1-6
v_call: TRBV30
clone_size: -
d_call: -
cdr3_nt: TGTGCCTGGAGTGTGGGCTCCAATTGGGGTTCGACCCTCCACTTT
cdr3_aa: CAWSVGSNWGSTLHF

j_call: TRBJ2-1
v_call: TRBV7-6
clone_size: -
d_call: -
cdr3_nt: TGTGCCAGCAGCTTAGTATTGAGGCAGGGAGGTTCGGGGGAGCAGTTCTTC
cdr3_aa: CASSLVLRQGGSGEQFF

j_call: TRBJ2-7
v_call: TRBV2
clone_size: -
d_call: TRBD2
cdr3_nt: TGTGCCAGCAGTGTGCAGCCGGGGGGGGACGAGCAGTACTTC
cdr3_aa: CASSVQPGGDEQYF

j_call: TRBJ1-1
v_call: TRBV6-4
clone_size: -
d_call: -
cdr3_nt: TGTGCCAGCAGTGAATCCCCCCTTTCTGAAGCTTTCTTT
cdr3_aa: CASSESPLSEAFF

j_call: TRBJ1-2
v_call: TRBV9
clone_size: -
d_call: -
cdr3_nt: TGTGCCAGCAGCGCCGACATGGGCCTCCCCTATGGCTACACCTTC
cdr3_aa: CASSADMGLPYGYTF

j_call: TRBJ2-2
v_call: TRBV11-3
clone_size: -
d_call: -
cdr3_nt: TGTGCCAGCAGCCGTCGGGACGGCACCGGGGAGCTGTTTTTT
cdr3_aa: CASSRRDGTGELFF

j_call: TRBJ1-1
v_call: TRBV18
clone_size: once
d_call: -
cdr3_nt: TGTGCCAGCTCACCCTTCGGAGGGGGGGCGCTTGGAATGAACACTGAAGCTTTCTTT
cdr3_aa: CASSPFGGGALGMNTEAFF

j_call: TRBJ1-4
v_call: TRBV28
clone_size: -
d_call: -
cdr3_nt: TGTGCCAGCAGTTTAACGATCAGGGAAAAACTGTTTTTT
cdr3_aa: CASSLTIREKLFF

j_call: TRBJ2-7
v_call: TRBV28
clone_size: -
d_call: TRBD1
cdr3_nt: TGTGCCAGCAGTTTGGACAGGTACGAGCAGTACTTC
cdr3_aa: CASSLDRYEQYF

j_call: TRBJ2-5
v_call: TRBV24-1
clone_size: -
d_call: TRBD2
cdr3_nt: TGTGCCACCAGTGAAGGCGGGGCGGGAGCACAAGAGACCCAGTACTTC
cdr3_aa: CATSEGGAGAQETQYF

j_call: TRBJ1-5
v_call: TRBV5-1
clone_size: -
d_call: -
cdr3_nt: TGCGCCAGCAGCTTGGCTGGAAGGGACAATCAGCCCCAGCATTTT
cdr3_aa: CASSLAGRDNQPQHF

j_call: TRBJ1-1
v_call: TRBV19
clone_size: -
d_call: -
cdr3_nt: TGTGCCAGTAGTATGGCGGCAGGACCCCTCATGAACACTGAAGCTTTCTTT
cdr3_aa: CASSMAAGPLMNTEAFF

j_call: TRBJ2-3
v_call: TRBV5-8
clone_size: -
d_call: -
cdr3_nt: TGTGCCAGCAGCTACATACCCGCACTGCTTACAGATACGCAGTATTTT
cdr3_aa: CASSYIPALLTDTQYF